This record covers a single T cell receptor beta chain. The sample holds a few counts of this clone. This receptor's antigen is unknown. Base qualities are not at hand, and no much larger clone is one base apart. Reading the germline V gene gives CDR1 SGHTA and CDR2 FQGNSA. The CDR3, cysteine through phenylalanine, is 16 amino acids long. Only the CDR3 DNA is retained, 48 bases long and in frame from the first base. The germline V and J ends show losses of 4 bases and 4 bases respectively, and no gene match explains 11 bases of the junction. These data come from a study of PD-1 blockade in classical Hodgkin lymphoma (TCRdb year 2020). A note on the overall study: Nivolumab dosing was 3 mg/kg intravenously every 2 weeks, continuing until either disease progression or unacceptable toxicity. To define a peripheral blood immune signature of response to PD-1 blockade in classical Hodgkin lymphoma, the study combined TCR beta sequencing with CyTOF. On the study overall, not on this receptor specifically: Baseline TCR diversity was reported as lower in newly diagnosed patients than in healthy donors, and lower still in relapsed/refractory patients. Lower diversity was observed in patients in whom nivolumab was started less than 1 year after ASCT, and these patients were excluded from later analyses so that confounding by immune reconstitution would be avoided. A significant rise by C4D1 was seen in CD4+ but not CD8+ TCR diversity (p=0.0027 vs p=0.16), with the rise being most apparent in complete responders (p=0.02). The study covered only a single clinical trial cohort, and the causes of the repertoire differences, possibly disease activity or prior therapy, were still not defined. Baseline diversity similar to that of newly diagnosed patients was observed in trial patients achieving complete response, whereas significantly lower diversity was observed in partial responders and progressors.

Genomic DNA was isolated using the Qiagen DNeasy kit from unsorted PBMCs as well as from negatively selected CD4+ and CD8+ fractions. TCR beta CDR3 regions were amplified by immunoSEQ multiplex PCR using primers annealing to V and J segments. A synthetic immune receptor repertoire was used to minimize amplification bias, and remaining bias was computationally removed after sequencing. The published analysis was carried out like this. Custom Python scripts were used to quantify repertoire diversity as the Shannon entropy index. Unsorted, CD4+ and CD8+ repertoires were analyzed separately, except for combined analyses in which CD4+ and CD8+ sequences were merged in silico. Clonal expansion was defined as a frequency increase of at least 2-fold after treatment compared with C1D1, and clones undetected at baseline were assigned a pseudocount of 0.5. Clones with 0 or 1 copy at C1D1 were defined as singleton clones, while clones with 2 or more copies were defined as non-singleton clones. Clones expanded in unsorted samples were assigned a CD4+, CD8+ or unknown annotation through matching of protein sequences in sorted samples from the same patient. Diversity changes from C1D1 to C4D1 were tested in paired samples using Wilcoxon tests. The immuneACCESS repertoire file appears here via TCRdb, limited to in-frame rearrangements. These files lack a portion of the clones; in checked studies, under half of the deficit traces to unresolved V genes, and the cause of the others is not known. V and J calls plus clone size are reproduced from that table; the DNA served to infer D and trimming. The sample data list about 94,000 clones, and roughly 91% of these were observed just once. 1.5% to 2.5% of the sample comes from the top ten.

Per the publication, the time point label means: cycle 4 day 1 (C4D1), after more than five weeks of nivolumab. Relapse after autologous stem cell transplantation had occurred in all trial patients, and cohorts A, B and C were distinguished by prior brentuximab vedotin exposure. The trial cohort included 56 patients with relapsed/refractory classical Hodgkin lymphoma, and each patient had a best overall response of complete response, partial response or progressive disease. Single-agent nivolumab was administered to trial patients in the multi-cohort phase II CheckMate 205 trial. Best overall response was determined by an independent review committee according to the 2007 International Working Group response criteria. PBMCs from the trial were collected at three points: immediately before nivolumab initiation (C1D1), and during therapy at cycle 2 day 1 and cycle 4 day 1. Peripheral blood was collected in 8 mL Vacutainer Cell Preparation Tubes, from which PBMCs were isolated by centrifugation and then cryopreserved.

The sequencing here drew on peripheral blood mononuclear cells (PBMCs), taken before the fourth cycle of nivolumab. This TCR came from a human donor with classical Hodgkin lymphoma. Recombination linked TRBV7-2 to TRBJ2-7; 9 of the junction bases match TRBD2. The CDR3 amino acid sequence is: CASSSPSSGRMYEQYF. The bases are TGTGCCAGCAGCTCCCCTTCGAGCGGGAGGATGTACGAGCAGTACTTC. Extended through the reference TRBV7-2 and TRBJ2-7 proteins, this CDR3 yields the full variable domain: GAGVSQSPSNKVTEKGKDVELRCDPISGHTALYWYRQSLGQGLEFLIYFQGNSAPDKSGLPSDRFSAERTGGSVSTLTIQRTQQEDSAVYLCASSSPSSGRMYEQYFGPGTRLTVT.